This TCR beta chain was retrieved from a study of monozygotic twins with inflammatory bowel disease. TCRdb processed the 5' RACE reads again and assigns one entry to each CDR3 protein, with no DNA. The sample shows about 420,000 distinct CDR3 sequences, and under 3% sits with its ten largest clones. The CDR3 has 13 amino acids. In germline, CDR1 is DFQATT, CDR2 SNEGSKA (reference sequence). Sequencing was done on a sample of blood. The receptor comes from a human donor with ulcerative colitis or Crohn's disease, or a healthy co-twin of an affected twin (not recorded which). The rearrangement uses TRBV20-1 and TRBJ2-3; TCRdb returns TRBD2, unconfirmable since there is no DNA. This chain's CDR3 is CSAVAGGGYTQYF.